Below are 17 T cell receptor beta chains sequenced from a single sample in a study of blood T cell repertoires in COVID-19. Clones were read by immunoSEQ multiplex PCR, and TCRdb kept only the in-frame ones, dropping some. The sample has 90,000 to 100,000 clones, around 82% seen once. Sample: peripheral blood. The receptors stem from a man between 60 and 70 years old with acute or convalescent COVID-19.

The V gene is TRBV20-1, the J gene TRBJ1-1; D is perhaps TRBD1 (6 bases). The CDR3 loop spans 11 amino acids. Germline V gene data show CDR1 as DFQATT and CDR2 as SNEGSKA (reference sequence). V dropped 3 bases and J dropped 10 bases, with 12 bases sitting between them. CDR3 sequence reads: CSARDSGVAFF. In DNA, the CDR3 is TGCAGTGCTAGGGACAGTGGGGTAGCTTTCTTT.

This clone occurred once. The V gene is TRBV18, the J gene TRBJ1-1, with 9 nucleotides matching TRBD1. V was clipped by 3 bases and J by 0 bases; unmatched bases: 5. Germline loops: CDR1 KGHSH, CDR2 LQKENI. The CDR3 has 16 residues. The CDR3 DNA reads TGTGCCAGCTCACCCAGGGGACAGGGCATGAACACTGAAGCTTTCTTT. Translated, it gives CASSPRGQGMNTEAFF.

J is TRBJ1-3 and V is TRBV3-1 (or the pseudogene TRBV3-2), with a tentative D call TRBD1 (5 bases). This CDR3 region has 15 residues. With 0 bases removed from V and 11 bases from J, the gap between germline ends came to 17 bases. Looked up from germline, CDR1 is LGHDT and CDR2 is YNNKEL (reference sequence). CDR3 amino acids: CASSQETAARSAIYF. The CDR3, as DNA: TGTGCCAGCAGCCAAGAGACAGCCGCACGGAGTGCCATATATTTT.

V and J are TRBV9 and TRBJ2-7, with 9 bases aligning to TRBD2. The germline CDR1 and CDR2 sequences are SGDLS and YYNGEE. The CDR3 is 14 amino acids. Trimming removed 4 bases from V and 2 bases from J; junction bases left unmatched: 4. The CDR3 DNA follows: TGTGCCAGCAGCCTGCGGGGGGGCCCCTACGAGCAGTACTTC. This translates into CASSLRGGPYEQYF.

J is TRBJ1-1 and V is TRBV10-3; TRBD1 agrees at 8 bases. The CDR3 is 15 amino acids. From germline, CDR1 is ENHRY and CDR2 SYGVKD. V trimming: 10 bases; J trimming: 4 bases; junction bases outside the gene matches: 14. CDR3 nucleotides: TGTGCCACGTCCAGGCCCACAGGGGGTAGCACTGAAGCTTTCTTT. Its protein product is CATSRPTGGSTEAFF.

CDR3 nucleotides: TGTGCCAGCGGCCCCTCGAGGATCCACGAGCAGTACTTC. Amino acid sequence: CASGPSRIHEQYF. The rearrangement links TRBV6-5 to TRBJ2-7; D gene ambiguous. The CDR3 loop spans 13 amino acids. Germline CDR1 reads MNHEY; CDR2 reads SVGAGI. V shed 8 bases and J shed 5 bases, with 16 bases lying between them.

V gene TRBV7-3 combines with J gene TRBJ2-3, with D perhaps matching TRBD1 (7 bases). Trimming took 3 bases from V and 0 from J, leaving 10 bases between them. This CDR3 contains 15 residues. Per the germline V gene, CDR1 is SGHTA and CDR2 is FQGTGA. The CDR3 region has the DNA TGTGCCAGCAGCTTCAGGGGGACTAGCACAGATACGCAGTATTTT. Encoded protein: CASSFRGTSTDTQYF.

V usage is TRBV10-2 and J usage is TRBJ2-1; a possible D gene is TRBD1 (6 bases). Germline CDR1 is WSHSY and CDR2 is SAAADI. This CDR3 contains 14 residues. Deletions cut 7 bases from V and 7 bases from J, with 17 bases between. This chain's CDR3 is CASKGQNHGNEQFF. The CDR3, as DNA: TGCGCCAGCAAGGGACAAAACCACGGGAATGAGCAGTTCTTC.

This clone was seen more than once but under ten times. This chain joins TRBV7-9 and TRBJ2-6; D not certain. This CDR3 spans 19 amino acids. The germline V gene has CDR1 SEHNR and CDR2 FQNEAQ (reference sequence). Trimming left V 5 bases short and J 0 bases short, with 20 bases between. CDR3 residues: CASSLYHLSEYSGANVLTF. The CDR3 DNA is TGTGCCAGCAGCCTTTACCATCTCTCGGAGTACTCTGGGGCCAACGTCCTGACTTTC.

This chain connects TRBV3-1 (or the pseudogene TRBV3-2) to TRBJ2-3, with D possibly matching TRBD1 (6 bases). The CDR3 is 17 residues long. The germline V gene has CDR1 LGHDT and CDR2 YNNKEL (reference sequence). V lost 1 base to trimming and J lost 0 bases, with 14 bases between them. The DNA for the CDR3 is TGTGCCAGCAGCCAAGGGACATGGACAGCTAGCACAGATACGCAGTATTTT. Translation gives CASSQGTWTASTDTQYF.

V usage is TRBV19 and J usage is TRBJ2-1, with 7 bases identical to TRBD1. CDR3 size: 15 residues. V lost 5 bases to trimming and J lost 6 bases; unmatched junction nucleotides: 10. CDR1 and CDR2 from the germline V gene are LNHDA and SQIVND (reference sequence). The CDR3 loop reads CASSRDSLPPNEQFF. The CDR3 nucleotides are TGTGCCAGTAGTCGGGACAGCCTCCCCCCCAATGAGCAGTTCTTC.

The gene calls are TRBV11-2 and TRBJ1-1, with D possibly TRBD1 on 5 matching bases. This CDR3 has 17 residues. Germline V lookup: CDR1 SGHAT, CDR2 FQNNGV. V lost 1 base and J lost 3, with 18 bases in between. The CDR3 coding sequence is TGTGCCAGCAGCTTAGGGTACCCGGGCCAAGGGGACACTGAAGCTTTCTTT. Its protein product is CASSLGYPGQGDTEAFF. Full variable domain (missing parts from reference TRBV11-2 and TRBJ1-1): EAGVAQSPRYKIIEKRQSVAFWCNPISGHATLYWYQQILGQGPKLLIQFQNNGVVDDSQLPKDRFSAERLKGVDSTLKIQPAKLEDSAVYLCASSLGYPGQGDTEAFFGQGTRLTVV.

This chain links TRBV25-1 with TRBJ2-7, with a tentative D call TRBD2 (5 bases). The V and J ends lost 8 bases and 9 bases respectively, with 11 bases between them. There are 10 residues in the CDR3. Germline CDR1 MGHDK, CDR2 SYGVNS. CDR3 protein: CASGGSLQYF. The DNA of the CDR3 is TGTGCCAGCGGAGGCTCTTTGCAGTACTTC.

The gene calls are TRBV7-8 and TRBJ1-2; D not certain. V lost 0 bases and J 7 bases, leaving 12 bases between the germline ends. Germline assignment: CDR1 SGHVS and CDR2 FQNEAQ. The CDR3 covers 14 residues. As DNA, the CDR3 is TGTGCCAGCAGCTTAGCCTTTCTTAGCCGTGGCTACACCTTC. Residues: CASSLAFLSRGYTF.

The rearrangement joins TRBV6-5 to TRBJ2-2; 7 nucleotides match TRBD1. Germline V gene lookup returns CDR1 MNHEY and CDR2 SVGAGI. There are 15 residues in the CDR3. Trimming removed 7 bases from V and 6 bases from J; junction bases left unmatched: 11. CDR3 region: CASILTGPHAGELFF. CDR3 coding DNA: TGTGCCAGCATCTTGACAGGGCCGCACGCCGGGGAGCTGTTTTTT.

The chain carries TRBV12-3 or TRBV12-4 and TRBJ1-2; D remains unclear. V was trimmed by 5 bases and J by 6 bases, leaving 13 bases between them. This CDR3 spans 13 amino acids. The CDR3 sequence is CASSRREGDGYTF. DNA of the CDR3: TGTGCCAGCAGTAGACGTGAAGGAGATGGCTACACCTTC.

The V call is TRBV7-2, the J call TRBJ2-2; D possibly corresponds to TRBD1 (6 bases). CDR1 and CDR2 (germline): SGHTA, FQGNSA. This CDR3 has 15 amino acids. Trimming took 6 bases from V and 2 from J, leaving 13 bases between them. The CDR3 DNA follows: TGTGCCAGCAGAGGGGGTTCAGGCAACACCGGGGAGCTGTTTTTT. Protein sequence: CASRGGSGNTGELFF.